In its sample, the clone carrying this T cell receptor beta chain was seen many times. The data are from a study of neurological immune-mediated disorders. A single record per CDR3 protein comes from TCRdb applying MiXCR to the 5' RACE reads. The table has approximately 130,000 distinct CDR3 sequences, roughly 3.2% seen once. This CDR3 region has 13 residues. V was clipped by 3 bases and J by 2 bases; unmatched bases: 1. Germline CDR1 KGHSH, CDR2 LQKENI. The specimen was PBMCs. The TCR originated in a woman between 25 and 40 years old with multiple sclerosis. The chain carries TRBV18 and TRBJ2-7; 7 positions match TRBD1. The CDR3, as DNA: TGTGCCAGCTCACCCCAGGGGGCCTACGAGCAGTACTTC. Its translation: CASSPQGAYEQYF.